Each of the 3 T cell receptor beta chains below was sequenced from the same sample in a study of cytomegalovirus exposure and HLA in healthy donors. 60 Vbeta and 13 Jbeta primers were used in PCR. The repertoire was sequenced with immunoSEQ multiplex PCR; TCRdb's copy has only in-frame clones and lacks some. This table holds about 120,000 clones, under 80% found once. The sample comprised PBMCs. The receptors were gathered from a man in his 60s in good health and CMV-seropositive.

This clone was counted a few times. The J gene is TRBJ2-1, the V gene TRBV4-2, with 8 bases fitting TRBD2. CDR1 and CDR2 (germline): LGHNA, YNFKEQ. With 1 base clipped from V and 3 bases from J, the junction kept 5 bases outside the gene matches. CDR3 length: 16 residues. The CDR3 DNA follows: TGTGCCAGCAGCCAAGTCGGGGGGGGGATCTACAATGAGCAGTTCTTC. Translated, it gives CASSQVGGGIYNEQFF.

This clone appeared a few times. The chain couples TRBV7-8 to TRBJ2-2; 10 bases are a match to TRBD2. The CDR3 runs to 17 residues. CDR1 SGHVS and CDR2 FQNEAQ come from the germline V gene. The trim removed 5 bases at V and 2 bases at J, leaving 8 bases unmatched. The CDR3 spells CASSLSQRGGNTGELFF. Here the CDR3 DNA reads TGTGCCAGCAGCCTCTCCCAGCGGGGGGGTAACACCGGGGAGCTGTTTTTT.

The rearrangement links TRBV14 to TRBJ2-3, with D perhaps TRBD1 (6 bases). Germline-derived CDR1 and CDR2 are SGHDN and FVKESK. V lost 1 base to trimming and J lost 6 bases, with 14 bases between them. The length of the CDR3 is 15 residues. CDR3 region: CASSQGVRGWDTQYF. CDR3 nucleotide sequence: TGTGCCAGCAGCCAAGGGGTCAGGGGATGGGATACGCAGTATTTT.